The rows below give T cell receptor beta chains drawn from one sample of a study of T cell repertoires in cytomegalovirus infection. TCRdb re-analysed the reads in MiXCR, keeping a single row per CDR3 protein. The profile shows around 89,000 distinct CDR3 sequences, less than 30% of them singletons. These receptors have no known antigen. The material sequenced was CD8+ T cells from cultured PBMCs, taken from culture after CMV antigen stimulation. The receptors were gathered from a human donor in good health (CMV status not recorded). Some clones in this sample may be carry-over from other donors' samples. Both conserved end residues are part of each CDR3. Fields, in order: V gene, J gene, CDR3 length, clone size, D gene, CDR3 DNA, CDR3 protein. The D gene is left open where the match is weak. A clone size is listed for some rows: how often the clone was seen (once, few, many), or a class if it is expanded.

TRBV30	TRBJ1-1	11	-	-	TGTGCCTCGCTAAACAGGGATCGTGCTTTCTTT	CASLNRDRAFF
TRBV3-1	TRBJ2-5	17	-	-	TGTGCCAGCAGCCTACCTTATCCTGGGGTGACCTCAGAGACCCAGTACTTC	CASSLPYPGVTSETQYF
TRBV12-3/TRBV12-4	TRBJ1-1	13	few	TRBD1	TGTGCCAGCAGCCAACAGGGGTGGACTGAAGCTTTCTTT	CASSQQGWTEAFF
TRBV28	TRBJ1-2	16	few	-	TGTGCCAGCACCCCACGCGGGACGGTACAACTATGGGGCTACACCTTC	CASTPRGTVQLWGYTF
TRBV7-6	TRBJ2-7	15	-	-	TGTGCCAGCAGCCGCCTCCCGGCTGGAGGGGACGAGCAGTACTTC	CASSRLPAGGDEQYF
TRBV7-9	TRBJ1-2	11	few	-	TGTGCCAGCAGGGACGACTATGGCTACACCTTC	CASRDDYGYTF
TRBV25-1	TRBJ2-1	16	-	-	TGTGCCAGCAGTGATACTAGCCGGACCCCTCTCGATGAGCAGTTCTTC	CASSDTSRTPLDEQFF
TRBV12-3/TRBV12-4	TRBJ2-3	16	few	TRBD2	TGTGCCAGCAGTTTGGAGCGGGGGGGTTTCACAGATACGCAGTATTTT	CASSLERGGFTDTQYF
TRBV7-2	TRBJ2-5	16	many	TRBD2	TGTGCCAGCAGCTTTTCCCCCGGGGCGGGGGGCGAGACCCAGTACTTC	CASSFSPGAGGETQYF
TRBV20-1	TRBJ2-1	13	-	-	TGCAGTGCTAGAGGGCTAGCCGATAATGAGCAGTTCTTC	CSARGLADNEQFF
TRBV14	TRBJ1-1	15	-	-	TGTGCCAGCAGCCTAAGTGCACAGTTGAACACTGAAGCTTTCTTT	CASSLSAQLNTEAFF
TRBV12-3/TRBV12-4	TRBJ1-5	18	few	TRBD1	TGTGCCAGCAGTTTTGATACAGGGGGTGAAGATTTACTTCAGCCCCAGCATTTT	CASSFDTGGEDLLQPQHF
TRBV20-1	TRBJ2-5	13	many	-	TGCAGTGCTAGAGACGTACAGGAGGGGACCCAGTACTTC	CSARDVQEGTQYF
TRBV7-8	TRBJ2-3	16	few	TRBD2	TGTGCCAGCAGCTTAGTGGAACTAGCGGGGACAGATACGCAGTATTTT	CASSLVELAGTDTQYF
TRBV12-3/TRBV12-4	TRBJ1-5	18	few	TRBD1	TGTGCCAGCAGCCAAAGATACCGGGACAGGGGACTCAATCAGCCCCAGCATTTT	CASSQRYRDRGLNQPQHF
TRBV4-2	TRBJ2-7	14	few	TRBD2	TGTGCCAGCAGCCAATCGGGGGGGCGATACGAGCAGTACTTC	CASSQSGGRYEQYF
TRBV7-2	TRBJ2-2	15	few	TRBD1	TGTGCCAGCAGCTTGGGACAGGGGTTCACCGGGGAGCTGTTTTTT	CASSLGQGFTGELFF
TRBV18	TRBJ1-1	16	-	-	TGTGCCAGCTCACCCCCGAGGGGGGCGATCGACACTGAAGCTTTCTTT	CASSPPRGAIDTEAFF
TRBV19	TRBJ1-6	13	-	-	TGTGCCAGTAGTAGCGGCAGCTTTTCACCCCTCCACTTT	CASSSGSFSPLHF
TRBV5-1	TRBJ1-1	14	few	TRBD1	TGCGCCAGCACAGACAGGGCACGTAACACTGAAGCTTTCTTT	CASTDRARNTEAFF